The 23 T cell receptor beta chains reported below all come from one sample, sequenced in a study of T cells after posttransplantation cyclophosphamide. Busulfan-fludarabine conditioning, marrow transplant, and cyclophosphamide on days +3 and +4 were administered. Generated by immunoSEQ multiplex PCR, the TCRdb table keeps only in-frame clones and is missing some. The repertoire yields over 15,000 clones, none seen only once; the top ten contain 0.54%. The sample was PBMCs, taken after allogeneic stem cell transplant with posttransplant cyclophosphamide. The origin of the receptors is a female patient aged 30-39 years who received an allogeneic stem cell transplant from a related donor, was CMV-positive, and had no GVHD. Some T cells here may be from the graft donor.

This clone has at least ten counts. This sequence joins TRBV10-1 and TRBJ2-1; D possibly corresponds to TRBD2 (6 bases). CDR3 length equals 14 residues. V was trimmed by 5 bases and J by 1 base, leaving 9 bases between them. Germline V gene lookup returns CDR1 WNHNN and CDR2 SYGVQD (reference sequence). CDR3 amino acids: CASSSGGSYNEQFF. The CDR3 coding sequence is TGCGCCAGCAGTTCCGGAGGGTCCTACAATGAGCAGTTCTTC.

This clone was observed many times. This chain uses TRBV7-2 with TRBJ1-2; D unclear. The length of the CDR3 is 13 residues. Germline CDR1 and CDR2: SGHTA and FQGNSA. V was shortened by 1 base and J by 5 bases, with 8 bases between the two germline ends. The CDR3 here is CASSLGPTYGYTF. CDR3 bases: TGTGCCAGCAGCTTAGGCCCCACTTATGGCTACACCTTC.

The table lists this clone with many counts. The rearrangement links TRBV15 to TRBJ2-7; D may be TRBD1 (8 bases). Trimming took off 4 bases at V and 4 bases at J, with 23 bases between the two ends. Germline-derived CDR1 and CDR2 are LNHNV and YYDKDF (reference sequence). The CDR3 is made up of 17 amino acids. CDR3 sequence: CATSNYRGGEALYEQYF. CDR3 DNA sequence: TGTGCCACCAGCAACTACAGGGGGGGAGAGGCATTATACGAGCAGTACTTC.

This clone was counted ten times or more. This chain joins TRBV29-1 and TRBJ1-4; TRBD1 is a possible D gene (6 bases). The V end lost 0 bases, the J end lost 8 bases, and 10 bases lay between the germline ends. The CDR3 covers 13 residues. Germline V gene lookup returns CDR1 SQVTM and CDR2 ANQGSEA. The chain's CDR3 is CSVEEGAGEKLFF. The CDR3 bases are TGCAGCGTTGAAGAGGGGGCTGGGGAAAAACTGTTTTTT.

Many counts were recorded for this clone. The CDR3 spells CAISGDRGDETQYF. In DNA, the CDR3 is TGTGCCATCAGTGGGGACAGGGGTGATGAGACCCAGTACTTC. The chain is built from TRBV10-3 and TRBJ2-5; TRBD1 matches at 10 bases. The V gene end was trimmed by 4 bases and the J gene end by 5 bases; junction bases not matched to a gene: 4. The germline V gene encodes CDR1 ENHRY and CDR2 SYGVKD. The length of the CDR3 is 14 residues.

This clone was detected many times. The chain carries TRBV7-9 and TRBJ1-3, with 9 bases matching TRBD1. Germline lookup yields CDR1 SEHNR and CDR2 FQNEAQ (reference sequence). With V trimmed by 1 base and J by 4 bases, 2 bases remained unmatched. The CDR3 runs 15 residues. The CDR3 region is CASSLGDRVGNTIYF. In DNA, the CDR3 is TGTGCCAGCAGCTTAGGGGACAGGGTCGGAAACACCATATATTTT.

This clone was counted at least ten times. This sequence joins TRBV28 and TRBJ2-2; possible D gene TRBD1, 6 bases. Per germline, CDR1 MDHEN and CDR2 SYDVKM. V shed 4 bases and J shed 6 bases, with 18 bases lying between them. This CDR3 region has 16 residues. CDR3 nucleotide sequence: TGTGCCAGCAGTTCCTTCTCCGGGACACTCCCCGGGGAGCTGTTTTTT. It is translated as CASSSFSGTLPGELFF.

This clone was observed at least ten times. CDR3 nucleotide sequence: TGTGCCAGCAGCTTAGTAGGGGGAGCCCACTGGACAGATACGCAGTATTTT. The encoded protein is CASSLVGGAHWTDTQYF. The chain employs TRBV7-6 and TRBJ2-3; TRBD1 might be the D (6 bases). CDR1 and CDR2 from the germline V gene are SGHVS and FNYEAQ. Trimming took off 1 base at V and 3 bases at J, with 17 bases between the two ends. The length of the CDR3 is 17 residues.

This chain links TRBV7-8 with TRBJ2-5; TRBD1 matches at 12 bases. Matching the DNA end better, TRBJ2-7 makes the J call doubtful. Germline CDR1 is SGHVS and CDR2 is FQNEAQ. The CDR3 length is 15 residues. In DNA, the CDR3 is TGTGCCAGCAGCACCGGGACAGGGGGCTCGTACGAGCAGTACTTC. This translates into CASSTGTGGSYEQYF.

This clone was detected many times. The CDR3, as DNA: TGCGCCAGCAGCCAGATCCCGGGACAGAGGACCGGGGAGCTGTTTTTT. Its translation is CASSQIPGQRTGELFF. This rearrangement joins TRBV4-3 to TRBJ2-2, with 7 bases that match TRBD1. Germline loops: CDR1 LGHNA, CDR2 YSLEER. CDR3 length equals 16 residues. The V and J ends lost 3 bases and 5 bases, in that order; junction bases with no gene match: 9.

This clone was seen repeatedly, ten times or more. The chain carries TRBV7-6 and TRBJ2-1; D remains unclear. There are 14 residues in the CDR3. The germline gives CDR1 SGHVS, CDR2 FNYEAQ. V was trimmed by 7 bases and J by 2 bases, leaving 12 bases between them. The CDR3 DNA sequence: TGTGCCAGCACCGTCATGACACCCTACAATGAGCAGTTCTTC. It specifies CASTVMTPYNEQFF.

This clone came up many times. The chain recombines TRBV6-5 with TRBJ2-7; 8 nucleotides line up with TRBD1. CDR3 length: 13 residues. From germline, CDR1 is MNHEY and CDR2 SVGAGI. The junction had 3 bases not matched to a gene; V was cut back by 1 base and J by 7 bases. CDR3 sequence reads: CASSYWTGSEQYF. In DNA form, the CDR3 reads TGTGCCAGCAGTTACTGGACAGGGAGTGAGCAGTACTTC.

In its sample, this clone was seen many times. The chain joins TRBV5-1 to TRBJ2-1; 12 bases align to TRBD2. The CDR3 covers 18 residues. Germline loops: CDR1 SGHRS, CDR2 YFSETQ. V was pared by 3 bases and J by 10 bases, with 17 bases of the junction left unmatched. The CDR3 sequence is CASSWQGAGLAGTREQFF. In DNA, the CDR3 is TGCGCCAGCAGCTGGCAGGGAGCAGGACTAGCGGGAACACGGGAGCAGTTCTTC.

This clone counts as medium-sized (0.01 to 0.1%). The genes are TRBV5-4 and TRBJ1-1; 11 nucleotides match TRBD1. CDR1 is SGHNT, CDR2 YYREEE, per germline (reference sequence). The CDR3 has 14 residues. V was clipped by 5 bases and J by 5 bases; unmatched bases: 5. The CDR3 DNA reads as TGTGCCAGCAGGCGGACAGGGGGCGGAACTGAAGCTTTCTTT. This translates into CASRRTGGGTEAFF. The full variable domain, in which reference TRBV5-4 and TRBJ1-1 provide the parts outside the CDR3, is ETGVTQSPTHLIKTRGQQVTLRCSSQSGHNTVSWYQQALGQGPQFIFQYYREEENGRGNFPPRFSGLQFPNYSSELNVNALELDDSALYLCASRRTGGGTEAFFGQGTRLTVV.

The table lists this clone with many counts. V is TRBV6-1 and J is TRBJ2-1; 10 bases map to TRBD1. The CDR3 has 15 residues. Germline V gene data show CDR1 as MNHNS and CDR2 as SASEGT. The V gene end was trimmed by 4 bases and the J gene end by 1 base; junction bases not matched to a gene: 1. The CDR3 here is CASSGQGASYNEQFF. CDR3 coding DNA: TGTGCCAGCAGTGGACAGGGGGCATCCTACAATGAGCAGTTCTTC.

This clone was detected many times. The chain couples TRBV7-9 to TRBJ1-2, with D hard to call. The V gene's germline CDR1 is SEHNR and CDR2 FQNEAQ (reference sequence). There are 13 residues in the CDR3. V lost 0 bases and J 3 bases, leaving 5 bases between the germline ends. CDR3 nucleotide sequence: TGTGCCAGCAGCTTAGCTTCAGACTATGGCTACACCTTC. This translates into CASSLASDYGYTF.

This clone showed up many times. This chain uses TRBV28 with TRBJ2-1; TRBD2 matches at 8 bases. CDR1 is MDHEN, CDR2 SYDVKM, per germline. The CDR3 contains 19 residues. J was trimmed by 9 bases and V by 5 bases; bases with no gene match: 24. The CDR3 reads CASSPLRYTAGVHTGEQFF. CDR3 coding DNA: TGTGCCAGCAGTCCTCTACGTTACACAGCGGGAGTCCATACCGGTGAGCAGTTCTTC.

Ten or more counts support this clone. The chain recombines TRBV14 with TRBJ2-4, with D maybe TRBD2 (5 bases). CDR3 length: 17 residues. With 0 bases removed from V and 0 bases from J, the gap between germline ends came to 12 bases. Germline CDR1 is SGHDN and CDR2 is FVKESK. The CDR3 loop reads CASSQDPDFLAKNIQYF. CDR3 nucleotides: TGTGCCAGCAGCCAAGATCCGGACTTTCTAGCCAAAAACATTCAGTACTTC.

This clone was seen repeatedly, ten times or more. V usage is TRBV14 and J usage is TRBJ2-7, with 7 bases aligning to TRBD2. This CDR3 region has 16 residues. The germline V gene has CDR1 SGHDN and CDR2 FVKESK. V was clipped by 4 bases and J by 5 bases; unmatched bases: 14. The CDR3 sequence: CASSPGTILSDHEQYF. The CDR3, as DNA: TGTGCCAGCAGCCCGGGGACTATCCTTTCGGACCACGAGCAGTACTTC.

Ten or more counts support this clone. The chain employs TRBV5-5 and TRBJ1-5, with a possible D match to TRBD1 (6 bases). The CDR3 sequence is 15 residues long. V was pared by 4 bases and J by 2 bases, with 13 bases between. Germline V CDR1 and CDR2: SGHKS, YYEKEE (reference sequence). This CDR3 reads CASSVYRDRNQPQHF. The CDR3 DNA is TGTGCCAGCAGCGTATACAGGGATCGCAATCAGCCCCAGCATTTT.

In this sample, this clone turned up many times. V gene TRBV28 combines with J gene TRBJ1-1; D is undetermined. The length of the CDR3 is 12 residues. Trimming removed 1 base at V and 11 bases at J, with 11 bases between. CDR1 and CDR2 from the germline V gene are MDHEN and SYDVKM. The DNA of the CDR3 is TGTGCCAGCAGTTTATTTGGCAGGATGGCTTTCTTT. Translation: CASSLFGRMAFF.

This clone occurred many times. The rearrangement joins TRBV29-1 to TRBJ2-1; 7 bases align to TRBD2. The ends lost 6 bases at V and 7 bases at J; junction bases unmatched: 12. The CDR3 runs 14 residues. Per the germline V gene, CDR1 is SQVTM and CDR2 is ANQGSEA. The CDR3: CSVGAGSQWNEQFF. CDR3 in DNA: TGCAGCGTAGGAGCGGGGTCTCAATGGAATGAGCAGTTCTTC.

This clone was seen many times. CDR3: CASSQEGHSPGTVSRTQYF. As DNA, the CDR3 is TGTGCCAGCAGCCAAGAGGGGCACTCTCCCGGGACAGTATCGCGGACCCAGTACTTC. The chain has TRBV14 and TRBJ2-5; TRBD1 matches at 7 bases. The length of the CDR3 is 19 residues. CDR1 SGHDN and CDR2 FVKESK come from the germline V gene. With 0 bases clipped from V and 7 bases from J, the junction kept 20 bases outside the gene matches.